One and the same sample provided the 21 T cell receptor beta chains below, sequenced in a study of regulatory T cells in long-lasting Graves disease. For TCR beta, libraries came from iRepertoire HTBI primers and Arm-PCR of CDR3 regions. TCRdb fed the multiplex PCR reads into MiXCR, producing one record per CDR3 protein. Of a few hundred thousand distinct CDR3 sequences listed, around a fifth are singletons. Time point of the sample: persistent/refractory GD, antithyroid drugs over 5 years with positive TRAb. PBMCs provided the RNA from which the TCR library was made. The sample was peripheral blood mononuclear cells (PBMCs), taken when the disease was refractory, from a patient treated with antithyroid drugs. These receptors all come from a female donor with Graves disease.

This clonotype has only a few counts. The rearrangement uses TRBV9 and TRBJ2-1, with 8 bases fitting TRBD2. Germline CDR1 reads SGDLS; CDR2 reads YYNGEE. The CDR3 is 14 amino acids. The junction had 0 bases not matched to a gene; V was cut back by 2 bases and J by 2 bases. This CDR3 reads CASSVGGAYNEQFF. The CDR3 nucleotides are TGTGCCAGCAGCGTCGGGGGGGCCTACAATGAGCAGTTCTTC.

In regard to this clonotype: A far larger clone is one base from this, pointing to a likely read error. The genes are TRBV7-3 and TRBJ2-5; D is ambiguous. CDR1 is SGHTA, CDR2 FQGTGA, per germline. This CDR3 has 13 residues. The CDR3 loop is CASSLGRQEAQYF. The CDR3 DNA reads TGTGCCAGCAGCTTAGGCAGACAAGAGGCCCAGTACTTC.

Ten or more counts support this clonotype. The V gene is TRBV2, the J gene TRBJ1-1; D is ambiguous. V lost 5 bases and J lost 4, with 11 bases in between. CDR3 length equals 13 residues. From germline, CDR1 is SNHLY and CDR2 FYNNEI. This chain's CDR3 is CASSRRAGTEAFF. Here the CDR3 DNA reads TGTGCCAGCAGTAGGAGGGCCGGCACTGAAGCTTTCTTT.

Written as DNA, the CDR3 is TGCAGCGTGACAGGGGGCGCTAAGGGCACTGAAGCTTTCTTT. It is translated as CSVTGGAKGTEAFF. The V call is TRBV29-1, the J call TRBJ1-1, with 10 bases lining up with TRBD1. Trimming cost V 6 bases and J 4 bases; bases outside gene matches: 8. This CDR3 is 14 amino acids long. From germline, CDR1 is SQVTM and CDR2 ANQGSEA.

Points on this clonotype: Just one base apart from a much larger clone, this may be a read error. The chain couples TRBV28 to TRBJ2-7, with 10 positions matching TRBD1. The CDR3 is 14 amino acids. CDR1 is MDHEN, CDR2 SYDVKM, per germline. Trimming took 7 bases from V and 1 from J; bases not matched to a gene: 4. CDR3 DNA sequence: TGTGCCAGCATAGGACAGGGGGGTTCCTACGAGCAGTACTTC. This translates into CASIGQGGSYEQYF.

Points on this clonotype: A read error may explain this, as a much larger clone is one base away. The V gene is TRBV6-5, the J gene TRBJ2-7, with 8 bases identical to TRBD1. This CDR3 has 17 residues. Germline lookup yields CDR1 MNHEY and CDR2 SVGAGI. V dropped 1 base and J dropped 4; count of bases not matched to a gene: 12. The CDR3 spells CASSYLDRVRLWYEQYF. CDR3 in DNA: TGTGCCAGCAGTTACTTGGACAGGGTCCGATTATGGTACGAGCAGTACTTC.

The genes are TRBV14 and TRBJ1-2; D is undetermined. Trimming removed 8 bases from V and 3 bases from J, with 19 bases in between. This CDR3 spans 15 amino acids. Per the germline V gene, CDR1 is SGHDN and CDR2 is FVKESK. In nucleotides, the CDR3 is TGTGCCAGCGCTCCTGAAGTGGGTCCTGACTATGGCTACACCTTC. Amino acid sequence: CASAPEVGPDYGYTF. Using reference TRBV14 and TRBJ1-2 for the parts outside the CDR3, the full variable domain is EAGVTQFPSHSVIEKGQTVTLRCDPISGHDNLYWYRRVMGKEIKFLLHFVKESKQDESGMPNNRFLAERTGGTYSTLKVQPAELEDSGVYFCASAPEVGPDYGYTFGSGTRLTVV.

This clonotype was counted only a few times. The chain employs TRBV7-2 and TRBJ1-5; a possible D gene is TRBD1 (5 bases). CDR1 and CDR2 (germline): SGHTA, FQGNSA. The CDR3 length is 14 residues. The V gene lost 6 bases and the J gene lost 4 bases, with 13 bases spanning the gap. In nucleotides, the CDR3 is TGTGCCAGCAGAACCTCAGGGTATAATCAGCCCCAGCATTTT. As protein: CASRTSGYNQPQHF.

The chain has TRBV28 and TRBJ2-3; either TRBD1 or TRBD2 may supply D (5 bases each). This CDR3 has 16 amino acids. The V end lost 3 bases, the J end lost 1 base, and 14 bases lay between the germline ends. Germline V gene lookup returns CDR1 MDHEN and CDR2 SYDVKM. The CDR3 reads CASSFPGQGGTDTQYF. The CDR3 region has the DNA TGTGCCAGCAGTTTTCCGGGGCAGGGAGGCACAGATACGCAGTATTTT.

This clonotype was found once. Sequence at one end of the junction differs from germline and may be a read error. This sequence joins TRBV20-1 and TRBJ2-7, with 9 nucleotides matching TRBD2. Germline V gives CDR1 DFQATT, CDR2 SNEGSKA (reference sequence). The CDR3 runs 15 residues. CDR3 coding DNA: TGCAGCGCTAGAGATACGACTAGCGGCCGCGCCGGGCAGTACTTC. It yields the protein CSARDTTSGRAGQYF.

There are many counts of this clonotype. This rearrangement joins TRBV28 to TRBJ1-5, with 8 bases lining up with TRBD1. This CDR3 region has 17 residues. The J segment lost 8 bases and the V segment lost 4 bases, leaving 16 bases of the junction unmatched. CDR1 and CDR2 from the germline V gene are MDHEN and SYDVKM. CDR3 bases: TGTGCCAGCAGTTCCCGGACAGGGACCGACTTCAAAAAGCCCCAGCATTTT. Amino acids: CASSSRTGTDFKKPQHF.

This clonotype has at least ten counts. J is TRBJ1-1 and V is TRBV12-3 or TRBV12-4; D is undetermined. The length of the CDR3 is 14 residues. Between the trimmed V and J ends, which lost 6 bases and 0 bases, there was a span of 11 bases. This CDR3 is CASSFSGMNTEAFF. The DNA for the CDR3 is TGTGCCAGCAGCTTCTCCGGCATGAACACTGAAGCTTTCTTT.

This clonotype appeared many times. The CDR3 region is CASSSPEVGGYTF. For the CDR3, the DNA is TGTGCCAGCAGCTCCCCGGAAGTGGGCGGCTACACCTTC. The chain carries TRBV7-2 and TRBJ1-2; no reliable D call. Germline V gene data show CDR1 as SGHTA and CDR2 as FQGNSA. CDR3 length equals 13 residues. V was cut by 4 bases and J by 8 bases, with 14 bases left in between. The full variable domain, completed using reference TRBV7-2 and TRBJ1-2, is GAGVSQSPSNKVTEKGKDVELRCDPISGHTALYWYRQSLGQGLEFLIYFQGNSAPDKSGLPSDRFSAERTGGSVSTLTIQRTQQEDSAVYLCASSSPEVGGYTFGSGTRLTVV.

The rearrangement joins TRBV4-1 to TRBJ2-5, with TRBD2 identical over 7 bases. The CDR3 runs 17 residues. After removal of 1 base from V and 1 base from J, the junction contained 9 bases not matched to a gene. CDR1 is MGHRA, CDR2 YSYEKL, per germline. The CDR3 bases are TGCGCCAGCAGCCAAGGCCGACCCCCGGGGGGCCAAGAGACCCAGTACTTC. This translates into CASSQGRPPGGQETQYF.

The chain has TRBV19 and TRBJ2-7, with a tentative D call TRBD2 (6 bases). Germline values: CDR1 LNHDA, CDR2 SQIVND (reference sequence). With 5 bases removed from V and 0 bases from J, the gap between germline ends came to 11 bases. CDR3 length equals 14 residues. CDR3 coding DNA: TGTGCCAGTAGTGGGGGACTGGCCTCCTACGAGCAGTACTTC. It encodes CASSGGLASYEQYF.

Comments on this clonotype: This clone may be a read error of a much larger clone one base away. The gene calls are TRBV4-2 and TRBJ2-5, with 8 bases fitting TRBD2. This CDR3 spans 14 amino acids. Germline lookup yields CDR1 LGHNA and CDR2 YNFKEQ. The trim removed 4 bases at V and 0 bases at J, leaving 1 base unmatched. The CDR3 DNA is TGTGCCAGCAGCCCGACTAGCGACCAAGAGACCCAGTACTTC. Protein product: CASSPTSDQETQYF.

This clonotype was observed many times. This sequence joins TRBV7-9 and TRBJ1-4; unclear D gene. V was cut by 5 bases and J by 5 bases, with 12 bases left in between. The CDR3 is made up of 14 amino acids. CDR1 and CDR2 from the germline V gene are SEHNR and FQNEAQ (reference sequence). CDR3 sequence reads: CASSKDPQNEKLFF. CDR3 DNA sequence: TGTGCCAGCAGCAAGGACCCGCAGAATGAAAAACTGTTTTTT.

This clonotype was seen many times. The J gene is TRBJ1-6, the V gene TRBV20-1; no definite D call. Trimming took 0 bases from V and 8 from J, leaving 8 bases between them. The germline gives CDR1 DFQATT, CDR2 SNEGSKA (reference sequence). The CDR3 totals 13 residues. CDR3 sequence: CSAREGNHSPLHF. CDR3 in DNA: TGCAGTGCTAGAGAGGGTAATCATTCACCCCTCCACTTT.

This clonotype has at least ten counts. The chain is built from TRBV5-1 and TRBJ1-6; D gene unclear. Germline V gives CDR1 SGHRS, CDR2 YFSETQ. V lost 3 bases, J lost 10 bases, and 14 bases lay in between. CDR3 length: 14 residues. DNA for the CDR3: TGCGCCAGCAGCTCCACCCTTCCAGGCTCACCCCTCCACTTT. This translates into CASSSTLPGSPLHF.

There are many counts of this clonotype. J is TRBJ2-6 and V is TRBV29-1; a possible D gene is TRBD2 (6 bases). The germline V gene has CDR1 SQVTM and CDR2 ANQGSEA. V lost 5 bases, J lost 3 bases, and 8 bases lay in between. The CDR3 consists of 13 residues. This chain's CDR3 is CSVPGDGANVLTF. The CDR3 nucleotides are TGCAGCGTTCCGGGGGATGGGGCCAACGTCCTGACTTTC.

The sample holds many counts of this clonotype. This rearrangement joins TRBV2 to TRBJ1-2; 7 bases map to TRBD1. V lost 11 bases and J lost 2; bases outside the gene matches: 17. The germline V gene has CDR1 SNHLY and CDR2 FYNNEI. The CDR3 consists of 16 residues. The CDR3 is CAGRGRQGEVNYGYTF. The CDR3 DNA reads TGTGCCGGCCGAGGGAGGCAGGGGGAGGTGAACTATGGCTACACCTTC.